These 32 T cell receptor beta chains were all obtained from the same sample, sequenced in a study of PD-1 blockade in classical Hodgkin lymphoma. The time point was: newly diagnosed, previously untreated cHL patient sample. The CD4+ T cells used were purified from thawed PBMCs through magnetic negative selection. TCRdb keeps only in-frame clones here, not all; method: immunoSEQ multiplex PCR. The repertoire holds under 40,000 clones, with 88% as singletons. Material: CD4+ T cells from blood. These TCRs come from a human donor with classical Hodgkin lymphoma.

This clone was seen a few times. The rearrangement uses TRBV7-8 and TRBJ1-5; 9 bases fit TRBD1. This CDR3 has 15 amino acids. J gave up 8 bases and V 5 bases, and 10 bases lay outside the gene matches. Germline V gene sequence: CDR1 SGHVS, CDR2 FQNEAQ. The CDR3, as DNA: TGTGCCAGCAGCCCGGGACAGGGACCCGAGAAGCCCCAGCATTTT. Its protein is CASSPGQGPEKPQHF.

The chain employs TRBV27 and TRBJ1-3; D is uncertain. Between the trimmed V and J ends, which lost 2 bases and 4 bases, there was a span of 12 bases. Germline lookup yields CDR1 MNHEY and CDR2 SMNVEV (reference sequence). The CDR3 sequence is 15 residues long. Here the CDR3 reads CASSLRWGTGNTIYF. Written as DNA, the CDR3 is TGTGCCAGCAGTTTACGTTGGGGAACAGGAAACACCATATATTTT.

The rearrangement links TRBV9 to TRBJ2-2; D is possibly TRBD1 (5 bases). Between the trimmed V and J ends, which lost 5 bases and 3 bases, there was a span of 17 bases. CDR3 length: 16 amino acids. Per the germline V gene, CDR1 is SGDLS and CDR2 is YYNGEE. The CDR3 sequence is CASSSSARVDTGELFF. The CDR3 DNA reads TGTGCCAGCAGTTCCTCAGCCAGGGTAGACACCGGGGAGCTGTTTTTT.

The V call is TRBV5-1, the J call TRBJ2-1; 8 bases map to TRBD1. With V trimmed by 4 bases and J by 7 bases, 10 bases remained unmatched. The CDR3 has 15 residues. Germline CDR1 and CDR2: SGHRS and YFSETQ. The CDR3 DNA reads TGCGCCAGCAGCCGAGGGACAGGCGGGCTAAATGAGCAGTTCTTC. This sequence encodes CASSRGTGGLNEQFF. Combining the CDR3 with reference TRBV5-1 and TRBJ2-1 gives the whole variable domain KAGVTQTPRYLIKTRGQQVTLSCSPISGHRSVSWYQQTPGQGLQFLFEYFSETQRNKGNFPGRFSGRQFSNSRSEMNVSTLELGDSALYLCASSRGTGGLNEQFFGPGTRLTVL.

This clone was seen more than once but under ten times. The chain is built from TRBV5-1 and TRBJ1-1; 8 nucleotides line up with TRBD1. The CDR3 is 15 residues long. Germline values: CDR1 SGHRS, CDR2 YFSETQ. Trimming at V came to 4 bases and at J to 4 bases, leaving 9 bases not matched to a gene. The CDR3 sequence: CASSPQTGAVTEAFF. The CDR3 DNA sequence: TGCGCCAGCAGCCCACAGACAGGGGCGGTCACTGAAGCTTTCTTT.

V gene TRBV5-1 combines with J gene TRBJ2-5; TRBD1 matches at 11 bases. The V gene's germline CDR1 is SGHRS and CDR2 YFSETQ. J was trimmed by 5 bases and V by 4 bases; bases with no gene match: 4. The CDR3 length is 14 residues. DNA of the CDR3: TGCGCCAGCAGCCCGGGACAGGGGGGGGAGACCCAGTACTTC. Translated: CASSPGQGGETQYF.

The CDR3 DNA reads TGTGCCAGCAGCTTAGTGATCCTGCAGAGGAGCACCGGGGAGCTGTTTTTT. It yields the protein CASSLVILQRSTGELFF. V gene TRBV7-8 combines with J gene TRBJ2-2; D remains unclear. Germline CDR1 reads SGHVS; CDR2 reads FQNEAQ. V lost 1 base to trimming and J lost 4 bases, with 16 bases between them. This CDR3 contains 17 residues.

The chain recombines TRBV5-4 with TRBJ1-1; D not certain. This CDR3 is built from 13 residues. Per the germline V gene, CDR1 is SGHNT and CDR2 is YYREEE (reference sequence). The V gene lost 0 bases and the J gene lost 1 base, with 4 bases spanning the gap. DNA for the CDR3: TGTGCCAGCAGCTTGGACTCGAACACTGAAGCTTTCTTT. Amino acids: CASSLDSNTEAFF.

This sequence joins TRBV5-1 and TRBJ1-1; maybe TRBD1 (5 bases). V shed 4 bases and J shed 3 bases, with 28 bases lying between them. CDR3 length: 19 amino acids. Germline loops: CDR1 SGHRS, CDR2 YFSETQ. The CDR3: CASSPITTGARKVHTEAFF. The DNA of the CDR3 is TGCGCCAGCAGCCCTATTACAACCGGGGCCCGCAAGGTTCACACTGAAGCTTTCTTT.

The gene calls are TRBV27 and TRBJ1-1; D is uncertain. The germline V and J ends were trimmed by 9 bases and 2 bases, with 13 bases remaining between them. The CDR3 sequence is 13 residues long. CDR1 and CDR2 from the germline V gene are MNHEY and SMNVEV (reference sequence). The chain's CDR3 is CASRQLGNTEAFF. CDR3 DNA sequence: TGTGCCAGTAGGCAACTGGGTAACACTGAAGCTTTCTTT.

This rearrangement joins TRBV9 to TRBJ1-3; 7 nucleotides line up with TRBD1. V lost 4 bases to trimming and J lost 1 base; unmatched junction nucleotides: 8. This CDR3 spans 16 amino acids. CDR1 and CDR2 from the germline V gene are SGDLS and YYNGEE. CDR3 residues: CASSLNTGASGNTIYF. DNA for the CDR3: TGTGCCAGCAGCCTAAATACAGGGGCTTCTGGAAACACCATATATTTT.

J is TRBJ2-5 and V is TRBV28, with D possibly being TRBD2 (6 bases). From germline, CDR1 is MDHEN and CDR2 SYDVKM. The CDR3 consists of 15 residues. V was clipped by 2 bases and J by 2 bases, with 12 bases between them. CDR3 protein: CASSLLARSQETQYF. The CDR3 DNA is TGTGCCAGCAGTTTACTAGCGCGTTCACAAGAGACCCAGTACTTC.

CDR3 in amino acids: CASRPKEGRGDTQYF. The DNA for the CDR3 is TGTGCCAGCAGACCAAAAGAAGGTCGGGGGGATACGCAGTATTTT. V is TRBV6-1 and J is TRBJ2-3, with D possibly matching TRBD2 (6 bases). V lost 6 bases and J lost 6, with 19 bases in between. Germline V gives CDR1 MNHNS, CDR2 SASEGT. The CDR3 covers 15 residues.

V usage is TRBV7-3 and J usage is TRBJ2-7; 7 nucleotides align to TRBD1. The CDR3 length is 14 residues. V was clipped by 5 bases and J by 0 bases; unmatched bases: 4. CDR1 is SGHTA, CDR2 FQGTGA, per germline. The CDR3 protein is CASSVDRSSYEQYF. The CDR3 DNA reads TGTGCCAGCAGCGTGGACAGGAGCTCCTACGAGCAGTACTTC.

The rearrangement joins TRBV7-9 to TRBJ2-3; D remains unclear. Looked up from germline, CDR1 is SEHNR and CDR2 is FQNEAQ (reference sequence). Between the trimmed V and J ends, which lost 10 bases and 2 bases, there was a span of 19 bases. The CDR3 is 15 residues long. The CDR3 DNA is TGTGCCACCGAAAATCCTACGGGCCTCACAGATACGCAGTATTTT. Protein product: CATENPTGLTDTQYF.

The DNA of the CDR3 is TGTGCCAGCAGTAGGGGGGATTTATACGAGCAGTACTTC. This gives the protein CASSRGDLYEQYF. This sequence joins TRBV28 and TRBJ2-7; D could derive from TRBD1 or TRBD2 (6 bases each). V shed 5 bases and J shed 4 bases, with 12 bases lying between them. The CDR3 has 13 residues. Germline V gene lookup returns CDR1 MDHEN and CDR2 SYDVKM.

The genes are TRBV10-1 and TRBJ2-3; 13 nucleotides agree with TRBD2. CDR1 and CDR2 (germline): WNHNN, SYGVQD (reference sequence). The V and J ends lost 4 bases and 7 bases, in that order; junction bases with no gene match: 5. The length of the CDR3 is 15 residues. Here the CDR3 DNA reads TGCGCCAGCAGTGGGGGACTAGCGGGATCTCATACGCAGTATTTT. The encoded protein is CASSGGLAGSHTQYF.

The CDR3 DNA follows: TGTGCCAGCAGTTTCCGTGGGAGGGTTAGCACAGATACGCAGTATTTT. Amino acids: CASSFRGRVSTDTQYF. The chain has TRBV28 and TRBJ2-3; 7 bases fit TRBD2. From germline, CDR1 is MDHEN and CDR2 SYDVKM. Trimming cost V 3 bases and J 0 bases; bases outside gene matches: 6. This CDR3 is built from 16 residues.

CDR3 coding DNA: TGTGCCAGCAGTGACCGACAGGAGCACACTGAAGCTTTCTTT. It encodes CASSDRQEHTEAFF. The J gene is TRBJ1-1, the V gene TRBV6-1, with D possibly being TRBD1 (6 bases). From germline, CDR1 is MNHNS and CDR2 SASEGT. The CDR3 totals 14 residues. V lost 3 bases and J 3 bases, leaving 11 bases between the germline ends.

The chain employs TRBV19 and TRBJ1-1; no definite D call. This CDR3 is built from 14 residues. Per the germline V gene, CDR1 is LNHDA and CDR2 is SQIVND (reference sequence). Trimming removed 7 bases from V and 5 bases from J, with 17 bases in between. The CDR3 coding sequence is TGTGCCAGTATATCACCCCTCAGAAGAACTGAAGCTTTCTTT. Translation: CASISPLRRTEAFF.

V gene TRBV11-3 combines with J gene TRBJ2-2; possibly TRBD1 for D (6 bases). The CDR3 has 16 residues. CDR1 SGHNT and CDR2 YENEEA come from the germline V gene. The V gene lost 5 bases and the J gene lost 3 bases, with 16 bases spanning the gap. The CDR3 DNA reads as TGTGCCAGCAGCCCCCAGGGGCTAATATACACCGGGGAGCTGTTTTTT. Its protein is CASSPQGLIYTGELFF.

This sequence joins TRBV6-4 and TRBJ2-7, with 8 nucleotides matching TRBD1. Germline values: CDR1 MRHNA, CDR2 SNTAGT. This CDR3 has 16 residues. With 3 bases clipped from V and 5 bases from J, the junction kept 12 bases outside the gene matches. As DNA, the CDR3 is TGTGCCAGCAGTGATTCGACCGGACAGGGCGGTAACGAGCAGTACGTC. Translation: CASSDSTGQGGNEQYV.

The rearrangement joins TRBV10-3 to TRBJ2-1, with TRBD2 matching over 13 bases. J was trimmed by 8 bases and V by 2 bases; bases with no gene match: 3. Per the germline V gene, CDR1 is ENHRY and CDR2 is SYGVKD. There are 15 residues in the CDR3. The chain's CDR3 is CAISETSGRVDEQFF. DNA for the CDR3: TGTGCCATCAGTGAGACTAGCGGGAGGGTGGATGAGCAGTTCTTC.

The chain carries TRBV10-2 and TRBJ1-1; 8 positions agree with TRBD1. Germline V gene lookup returns CDR1 WSHSY and CDR2 SAAADI. Trimming removed 4 bases from V and 3 bases from J; junction bases left unmatched: 7. CDR3 length: 15 amino acids. In nucleotides, the CDR3 is TGCGCCAGCAGTGTGGCAGGGGGCATGGACACTGAAGCTTTCTTT. Protein product: CASSVAGGMDTEAFF.

CDR3 bases: TGTGCCAGCAGTTGGTTGGCTAGCGGGAGGGATGAGCAGTTCTTC. Its translation is CASSWLASGRDEQFF. The chain carries TRBV28 and TRBJ2-1, with 12 bases identical to TRBD2. Germline lookup yields CDR1 MDHEN and CDR2 SYDVKM. With 4 bases clipped from V and 8 bases from J, the junction kept 6 bases outside the gene matches. This CDR3 has 15 residues. Drawing the rest from reference TRBV28 and TRBJ2-1, the complete variable domain is DVKVTQSSRYLVKRTGEKVFLECVQDMDHENMFWYRQDPGLGLRLIYFSYDVKMKEKGDIPEGYSVSREKKERFSLILESASTNQTSMYLCASSWLASGRDEQFFGPGTRLTVL.

This clone appeared a single time. The chain couples TRBV21-1 to TRBJ2-4. TRBV21-1 is an annotated pseudogene. The CDR3 is made up of 14 amino acids. CDR3 loop: CASKGRLAKNIQYF. Here the CDR3 DNA reads TGTGCCAGCAAGGGACGACTAGCCAAAAACATTCAGTACTTC.

The chain joins TRBV19 to TRBJ2-7; D is ambiguous. V lost 4 bases, J lost 5 bases, and 9 bases lay in between. CDR1 and CDR2 (germline): LNHDA, SQIVND (reference sequence). The CDR3 length is 12 residues. The DNA for the CDR3 is TGTGCCAGTAGTACAGTCCGGGACGAGCAGTACTTC. Its translation: CASSTVRDEQYF.

V gene TRBV7-9 combines with J gene TRBJ1-1; perhaps TRBD1 as D (5 bases). The germline V gene has CDR1 SEHNR and CDR2 FQNEAQ (reference sequence). The V end lost 0 bases, the J end lost 1 base, and 9 bases lay between the germline ends. The CDR3 extends over 15 amino acids. The CDR3 sequence: CASSLARQSNTEAFF. For the CDR3, the DNA is TGTGCCAGCAGCTTAGCCAGACAGTCGAACACTGAAGCTTTCTTT.

The chain uses TRBV28 and TRBJ1-4; D is unresolved. Germline V gene sequence: CDR1 MDHEN, CDR2 SYDVKM. Trimming took off 7 bases at V and 10 bases at J, with 16 bases between the two ends. The CDR3 contains 13 residues. This chain's CDR3 is CASTFMRVAKLFF. In DNA, the CDR3 is TGTGCCAGCACCTTCATGAGGGTGGCAAAACTGTTTTTT. Complete variable domain (other parts from reference TRBV28 and TRBJ1-4): DVKVTQSSRYLVKRTGEKVFLECVQDMDHENMFWYRQDPGLGLRLIYFSYDVKMKEKGDIPEGYSVSREKKERFSLILESASTNQTSMYLCASTFMRVAKLFFGSGTQLSVL.

The J gene is TRBJ2-1, the V gene TRBV27; D is perhaps TRBD2 (6 bases). The CDR3 has 15 residues. Trimming removed 5 bases from V and 7 bases from J, with 18 bases in between. Germline V gives CDR1 MNHEY, CDR2 SMNVEV (reference sequence). The CDR3 sequence is CASSPKEEGWNEQFF. Here the CDR3 DNA reads TGTGCCAGCAGTCCAAAGGAGGAGGGGTGGAATGAGCAGTTCTTC.

The rearrangement joins TRBV23-1 to TRBJ2-1, with TRBD2 matching 16 bases. TRBV23-1 has ORF status, its function being uncertain. The CDR3 length is 18 residues. The V segment lost 4 bases and the J segment 9 bases; nucleotides outside the gene matches: 12. CDR3 loop: CASSLGTGTSGRAFEQFF. The CDR3, as DNA: TGCGCCAGCAGTCTGGGGACCGGGACTAGCGGGAGGGCCTTTGAGCAGTTCTTC.

The chain couples TRBV9 to TRBJ1-2; D gene ambiguous. This CDR3 has 14 amino acids. Germline V gene lookup returns CDR1 SGDLS and CDR2 YYNGEE. Trimming removed 4 bases at V and 6 bases at J, with 16 bases between. The chain's CDR3 is CASSTSPTGDGYTF. The CDR3 nucleotides are TGTGCCAGCAGCACTTCCCCCACCGGGGATGGCTACACCTTC.